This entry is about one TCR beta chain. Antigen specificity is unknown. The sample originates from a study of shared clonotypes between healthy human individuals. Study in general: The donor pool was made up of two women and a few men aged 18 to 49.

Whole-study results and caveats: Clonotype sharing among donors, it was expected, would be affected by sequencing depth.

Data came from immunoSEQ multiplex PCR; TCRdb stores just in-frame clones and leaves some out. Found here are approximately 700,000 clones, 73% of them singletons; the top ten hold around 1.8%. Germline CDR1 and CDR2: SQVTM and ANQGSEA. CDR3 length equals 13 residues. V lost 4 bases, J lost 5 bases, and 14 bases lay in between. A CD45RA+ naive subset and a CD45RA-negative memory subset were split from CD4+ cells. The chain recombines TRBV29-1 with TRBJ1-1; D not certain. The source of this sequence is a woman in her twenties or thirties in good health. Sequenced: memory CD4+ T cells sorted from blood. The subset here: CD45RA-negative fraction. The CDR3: CSVVWGSSTEAFF. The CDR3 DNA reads TGCAGCGTTGTGTGGGGTTCCAGTACTGAAGCTTTCTTT.